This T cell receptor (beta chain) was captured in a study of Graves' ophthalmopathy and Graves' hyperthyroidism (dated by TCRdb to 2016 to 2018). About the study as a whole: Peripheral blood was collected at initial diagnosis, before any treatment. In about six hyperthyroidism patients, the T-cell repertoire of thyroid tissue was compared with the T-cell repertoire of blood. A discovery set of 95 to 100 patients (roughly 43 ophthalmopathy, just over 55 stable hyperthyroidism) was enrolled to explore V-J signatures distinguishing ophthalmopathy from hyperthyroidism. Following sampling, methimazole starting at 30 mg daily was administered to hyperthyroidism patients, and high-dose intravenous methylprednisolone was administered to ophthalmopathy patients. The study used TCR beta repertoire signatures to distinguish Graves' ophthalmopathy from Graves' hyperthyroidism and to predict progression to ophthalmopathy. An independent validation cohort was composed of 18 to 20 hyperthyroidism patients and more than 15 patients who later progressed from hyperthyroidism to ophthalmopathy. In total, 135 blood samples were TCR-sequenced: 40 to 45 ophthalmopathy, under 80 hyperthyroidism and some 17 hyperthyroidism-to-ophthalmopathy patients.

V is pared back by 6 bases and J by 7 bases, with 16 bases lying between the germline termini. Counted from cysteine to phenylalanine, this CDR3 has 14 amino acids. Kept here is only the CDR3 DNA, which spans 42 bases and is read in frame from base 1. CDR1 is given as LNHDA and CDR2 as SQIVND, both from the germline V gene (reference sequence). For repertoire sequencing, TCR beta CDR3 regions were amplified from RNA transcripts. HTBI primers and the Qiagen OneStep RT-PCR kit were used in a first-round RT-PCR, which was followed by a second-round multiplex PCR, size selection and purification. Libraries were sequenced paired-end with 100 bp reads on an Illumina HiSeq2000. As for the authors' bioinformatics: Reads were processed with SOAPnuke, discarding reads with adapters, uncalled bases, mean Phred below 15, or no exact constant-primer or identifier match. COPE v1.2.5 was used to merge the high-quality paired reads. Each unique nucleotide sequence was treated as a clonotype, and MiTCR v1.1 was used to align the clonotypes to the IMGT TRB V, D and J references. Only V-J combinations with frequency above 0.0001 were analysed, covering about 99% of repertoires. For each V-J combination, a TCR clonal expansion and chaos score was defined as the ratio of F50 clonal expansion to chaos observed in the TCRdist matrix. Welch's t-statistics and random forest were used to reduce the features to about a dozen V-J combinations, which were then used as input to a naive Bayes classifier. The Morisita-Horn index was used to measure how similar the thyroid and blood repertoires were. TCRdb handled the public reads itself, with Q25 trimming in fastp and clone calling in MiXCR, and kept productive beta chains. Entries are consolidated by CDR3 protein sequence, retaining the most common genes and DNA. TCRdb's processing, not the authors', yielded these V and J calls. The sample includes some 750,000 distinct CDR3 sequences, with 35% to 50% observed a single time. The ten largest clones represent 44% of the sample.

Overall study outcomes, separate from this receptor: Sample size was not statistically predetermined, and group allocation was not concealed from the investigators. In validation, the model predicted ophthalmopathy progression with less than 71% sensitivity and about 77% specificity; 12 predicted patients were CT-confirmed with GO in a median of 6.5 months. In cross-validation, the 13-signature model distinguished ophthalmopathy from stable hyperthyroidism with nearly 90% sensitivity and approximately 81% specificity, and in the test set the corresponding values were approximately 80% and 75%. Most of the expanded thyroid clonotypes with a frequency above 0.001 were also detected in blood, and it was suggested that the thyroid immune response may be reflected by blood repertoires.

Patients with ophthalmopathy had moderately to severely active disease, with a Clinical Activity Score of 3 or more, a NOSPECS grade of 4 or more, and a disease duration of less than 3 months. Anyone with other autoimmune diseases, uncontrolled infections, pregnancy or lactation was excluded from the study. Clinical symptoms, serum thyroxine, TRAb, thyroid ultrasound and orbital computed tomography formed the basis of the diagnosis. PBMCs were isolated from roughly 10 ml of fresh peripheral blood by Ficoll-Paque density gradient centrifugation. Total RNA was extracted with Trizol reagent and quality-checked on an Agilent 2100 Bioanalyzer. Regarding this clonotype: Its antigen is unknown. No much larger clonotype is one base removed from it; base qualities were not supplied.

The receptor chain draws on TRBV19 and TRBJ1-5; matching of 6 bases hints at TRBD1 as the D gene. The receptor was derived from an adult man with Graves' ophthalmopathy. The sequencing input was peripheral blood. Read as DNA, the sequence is TGTGCCAGTAGCGTACAGGGCAGAGGCCAGCCCCAGCATTTT. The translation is CASSVQGRGQPQHF.